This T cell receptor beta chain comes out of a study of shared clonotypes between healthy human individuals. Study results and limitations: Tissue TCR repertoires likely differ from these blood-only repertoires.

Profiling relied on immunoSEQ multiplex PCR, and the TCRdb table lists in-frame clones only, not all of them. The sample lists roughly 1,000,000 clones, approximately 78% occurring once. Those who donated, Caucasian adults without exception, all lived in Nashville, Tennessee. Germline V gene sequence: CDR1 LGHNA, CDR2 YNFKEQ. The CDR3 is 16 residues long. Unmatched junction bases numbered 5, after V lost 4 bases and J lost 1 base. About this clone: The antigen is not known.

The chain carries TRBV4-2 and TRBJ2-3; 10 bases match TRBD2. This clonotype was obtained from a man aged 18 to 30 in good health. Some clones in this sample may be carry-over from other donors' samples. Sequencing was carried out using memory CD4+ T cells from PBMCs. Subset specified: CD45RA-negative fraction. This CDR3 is CASSPSGRGGTDTQYF. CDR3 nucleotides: TGTGCCAGCAGCCCTAGCGGGAGAGGGGGCACAGATACGCAGTATTTT.